This entry describes one T cell receptor beta chain. The antigen is undetermined. Here immunoSEQ multiplex PCR was the method, and the copy in TCRdb shows in-frame clones only, minus some. The sample carries some 2.4 million clones, 93% recorded once. The data were taken from a study of shared clonotypes between healthy human individuals. Study at large: Three plates were used per donor for CD4 naive, three for CD4 memory, two for CD8 naive and one for CD8 memory. Study results and caveats: The authors expected sequencing depth to affect clonotype sharing among donors.

V lost 3 bases to trimming and J lost 5 bases; unmatched junction nucleotides: 3. There are 15 residues in the CDR3. Germline lookup yields CDR1 SGDLS and CDR2 YYNGEE. The authors divided CD4+ cells into CD45RA+ naive and CD45RA-negative memory subsets. V usage is TRBV9 and J usage is TRBJ2-1; 12 bases fit TRBD2. Source material: naive CD4+ T cells from PBMCs. Subset specified: CD45RA+ positively selected. This clonotype was sampled from a man aged 18 to 29 in good health. Some clones in this sample may be carry-over from other donors' samples. The CDR3, as DNA: TGTGCCAGCAGCGGAGGGACTAGCGGGCACAATGAGCAGTTCTTC. It codes for CASSGGTSGHNEQFF.